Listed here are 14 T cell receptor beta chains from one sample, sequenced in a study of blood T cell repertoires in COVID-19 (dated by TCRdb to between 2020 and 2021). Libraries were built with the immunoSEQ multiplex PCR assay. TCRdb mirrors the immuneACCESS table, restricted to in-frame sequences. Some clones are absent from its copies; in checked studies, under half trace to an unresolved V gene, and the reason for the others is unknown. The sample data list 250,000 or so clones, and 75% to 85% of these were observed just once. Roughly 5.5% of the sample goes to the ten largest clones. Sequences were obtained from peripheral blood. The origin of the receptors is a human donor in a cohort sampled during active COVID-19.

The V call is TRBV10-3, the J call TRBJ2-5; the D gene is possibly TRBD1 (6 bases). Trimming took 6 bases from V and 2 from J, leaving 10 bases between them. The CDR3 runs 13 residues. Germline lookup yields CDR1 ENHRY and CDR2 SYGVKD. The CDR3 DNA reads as TGTGCCATCAGCTGGACAGATCAAGAGACCCAGTACTTC. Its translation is CAISWTDQETQYF.

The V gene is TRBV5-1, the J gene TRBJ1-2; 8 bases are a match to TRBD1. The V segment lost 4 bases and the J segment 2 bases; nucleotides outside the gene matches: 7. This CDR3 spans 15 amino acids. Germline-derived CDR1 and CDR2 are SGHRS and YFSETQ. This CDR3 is CASSPRTGNNYGYTF. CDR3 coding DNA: TGCGCCAGCAGCCCCCGGACAGGGAACAACTATGGCTACACCTTC.

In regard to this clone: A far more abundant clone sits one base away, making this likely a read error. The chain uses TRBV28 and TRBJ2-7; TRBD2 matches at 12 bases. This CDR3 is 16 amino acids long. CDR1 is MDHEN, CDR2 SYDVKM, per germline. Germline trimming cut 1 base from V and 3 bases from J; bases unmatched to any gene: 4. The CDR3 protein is CASSLSGTSGRYEQYF. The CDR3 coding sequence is TGTGCCAGCAGTTTATCCGGGACTAGCGGGCGCTACGAGCAGTACTTC.

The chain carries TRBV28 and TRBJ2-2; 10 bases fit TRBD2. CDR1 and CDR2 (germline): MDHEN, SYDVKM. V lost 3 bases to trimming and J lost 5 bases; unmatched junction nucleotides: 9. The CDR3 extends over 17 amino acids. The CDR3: CASSFSGRLLGTGELFF. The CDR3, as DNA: TGTGCCAGCAGTTTTAGCGGGAGGCTCCTGGGGACCGGGGAGCTGTTTTTT.

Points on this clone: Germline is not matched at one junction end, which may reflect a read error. CDR3 region: CTSSPSQDNEQFF. CDR3 coding DNA: TGTACCAGCTCACCAAGCCAGGACAATGAGCAGTTCTTC. The rearrangement links TRBV18 to TRBJ2-1; D is undetermined. CDR3 length equals 13 residues. In germline, CDR1 is KGHSH, CDR2 LQKENI.

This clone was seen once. CDR3 nucleotide sequence: TGTGCCAGCAGTGAAGGGAGAAATCAGCCCCAGCATTTT. This translates into CASSEGRNQPQHF. The V and J genes are TRBV6-1 and TRBJ1-5; D unclear. Trimming pared 1 base from V and 4 bases from J, leaving 5 bases between. Germline CDR1 MNHNS, CDR2 SASEGT. CDR3 length equals 13 residues.

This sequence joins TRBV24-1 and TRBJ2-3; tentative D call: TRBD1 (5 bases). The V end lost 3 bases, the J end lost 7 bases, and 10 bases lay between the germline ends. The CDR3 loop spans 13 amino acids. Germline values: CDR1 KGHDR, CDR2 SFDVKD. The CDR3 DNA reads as TGTGCCACCAGTGATGGATCAGGGAATACGCAGTATTTT. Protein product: CATSDGSGNTQYF.

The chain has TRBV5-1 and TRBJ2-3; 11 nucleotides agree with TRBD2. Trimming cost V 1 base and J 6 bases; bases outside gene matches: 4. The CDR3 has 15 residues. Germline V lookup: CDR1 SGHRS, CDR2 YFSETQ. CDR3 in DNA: TGCGCCAGCAGCTTGACTAGCGGGAGTTATGATACGCAGTATTTT. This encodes CASSLTSGSYDTQYF.

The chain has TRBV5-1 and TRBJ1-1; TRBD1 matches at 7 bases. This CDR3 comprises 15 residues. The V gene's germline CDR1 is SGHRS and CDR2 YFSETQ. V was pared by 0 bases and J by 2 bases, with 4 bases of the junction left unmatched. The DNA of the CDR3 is TGCGCCAGCAGCTTGGGGGGACAGATTAACACTGAAGCTTTCTTT. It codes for CASSLGGQINTEAFF.

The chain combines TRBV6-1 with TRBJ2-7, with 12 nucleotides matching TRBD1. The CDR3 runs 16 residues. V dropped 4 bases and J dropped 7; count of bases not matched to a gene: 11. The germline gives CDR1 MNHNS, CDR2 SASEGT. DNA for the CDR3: TGTGCCAGCAGTGGACAAACGGGACAGGGGGCTGAAGAGCAGTACTTC. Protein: CASSGQTGQGAEEQYF.

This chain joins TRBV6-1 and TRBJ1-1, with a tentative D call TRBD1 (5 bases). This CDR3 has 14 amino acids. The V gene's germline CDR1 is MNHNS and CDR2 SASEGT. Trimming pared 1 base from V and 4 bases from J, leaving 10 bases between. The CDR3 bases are TGTGCCAGCAGTGAAGGCGGAGGGACCACTGAAGCTTTCTTT. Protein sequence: CASSEGGGTTEAFF.

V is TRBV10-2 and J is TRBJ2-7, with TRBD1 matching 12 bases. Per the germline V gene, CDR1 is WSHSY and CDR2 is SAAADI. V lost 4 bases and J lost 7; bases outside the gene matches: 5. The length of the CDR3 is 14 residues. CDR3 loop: CASSGGQGAREQYF. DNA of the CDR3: TGCGCCAGCAGTGGGGGACAGGGGGCGAGGGAGCAGTACTTC.

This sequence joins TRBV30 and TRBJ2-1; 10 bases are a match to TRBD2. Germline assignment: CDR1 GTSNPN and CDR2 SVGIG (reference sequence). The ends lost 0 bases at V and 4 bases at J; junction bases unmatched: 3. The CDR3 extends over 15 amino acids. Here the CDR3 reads CAWSVTSGLYNEQFF. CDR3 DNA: TGTGCCTGGAGTGTGACTAGCGGGCTATACAATGAGCAGTTCTTC.

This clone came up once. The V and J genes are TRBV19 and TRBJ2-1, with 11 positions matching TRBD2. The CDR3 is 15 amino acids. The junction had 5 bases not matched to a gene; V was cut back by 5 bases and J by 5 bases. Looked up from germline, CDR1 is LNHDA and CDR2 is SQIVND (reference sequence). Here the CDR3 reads CASSVTSGINNEQFF. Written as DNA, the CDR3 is TGTGCCAGTAGTGTGACTAGCGGGATTAACAATGAGCAGTTCTTC.